This T cell receptor beta chain came from a study of identical twins. After template switching added a universal primer site, the resulting cDNA carried unique molecular identifiers. MiXCR, applied by TCRdb to the 5' RACE reads, yields one record per CDR3 protein. The table has approximately 410,000 distinct CDR3 sequences, less than 20% seen once. This clonotype came up many times. V was trimmed by 7 bases and J by 2 bases, leaving 16 bases between them. CDR3 size: 15 residues. Germline V CDR1 and CDR2: MNHEY, SVGEGT. Material: naive T cells sorted from blood. The V and J genes are TRBV6-2 or TRBV6-3 and TRBJ2-3; a possible D gene is TRBD2 (5 bases). The source of this sequence is a man aged 45-60 years in good health. For the CDR3, the DNA is TGTGCCAGCACCTCCCCAATGCGGGTCACAGATACGCAGTATTTT. It yields the protein CASTSPMRVTDTQYF.